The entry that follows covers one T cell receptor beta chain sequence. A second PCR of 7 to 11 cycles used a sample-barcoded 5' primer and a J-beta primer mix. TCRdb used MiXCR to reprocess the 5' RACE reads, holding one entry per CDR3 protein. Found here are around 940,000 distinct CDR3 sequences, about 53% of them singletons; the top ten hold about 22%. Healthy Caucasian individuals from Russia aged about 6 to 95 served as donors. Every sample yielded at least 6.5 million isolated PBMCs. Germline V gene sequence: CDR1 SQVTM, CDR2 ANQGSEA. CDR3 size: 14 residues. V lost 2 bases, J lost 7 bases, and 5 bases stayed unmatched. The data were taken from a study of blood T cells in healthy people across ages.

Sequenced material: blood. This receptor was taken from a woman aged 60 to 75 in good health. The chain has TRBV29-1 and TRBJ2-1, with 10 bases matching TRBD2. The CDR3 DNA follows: TGCAGCGTTGAACCCCCAGCGGGAGGGAATGAGCAGTTCTTC. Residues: CSVEPPAGGNEQFF.